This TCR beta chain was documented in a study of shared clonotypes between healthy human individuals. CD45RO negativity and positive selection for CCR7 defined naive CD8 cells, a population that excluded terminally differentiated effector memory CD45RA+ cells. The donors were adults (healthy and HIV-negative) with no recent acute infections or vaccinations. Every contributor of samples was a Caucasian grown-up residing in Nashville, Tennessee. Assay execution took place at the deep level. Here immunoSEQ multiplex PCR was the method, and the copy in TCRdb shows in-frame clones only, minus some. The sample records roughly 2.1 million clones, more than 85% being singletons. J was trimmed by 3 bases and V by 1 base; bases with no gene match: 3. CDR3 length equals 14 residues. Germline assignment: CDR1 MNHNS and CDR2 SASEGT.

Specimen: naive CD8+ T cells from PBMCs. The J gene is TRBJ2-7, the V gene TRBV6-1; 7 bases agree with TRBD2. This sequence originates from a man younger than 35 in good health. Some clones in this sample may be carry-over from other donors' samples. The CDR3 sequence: CASSEVSGYYEQYF. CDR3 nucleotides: TGTGCCAGCAGTGAAGTTAGCGGGTACTACGAGCAGTACTTC.